The 28 T cell receptor beta chains below were found in one sample sequenced in a study of T cells in Graves' hyperthyroidism and ophthalmopathy. Authors of the study amplified TCR beta CDR3 regions from RNA transcripts. The TCR CDR3 was amplified in a first-round RT-PCR using the HTBI primer set. Via MiXCR, TCRdb re-called the multiplex PCR reads, giving one row per CDR3 protein. The data contain fewer than 850,000 distinct CDR3 sequences, roughly 17% of them singletons. The source material was blood. The source of these receptors is a man aged 45 to 65 with Graves' hyperthyroidism.

This clonotype showed up many times. CDR3 region: CASSRTRSSYNEQFF. CDR3 DNA sequence: TGTGCCAGCAGCCGCACTAGGAGCTCCTACAATGAGCAGTTCTTC. V gene TRBV11-1 combines with J gene TRBJ2-1; possible D gene TRBD2, 5 bases. CDR3 length: 15 amino acids. Per germline, CDR1 SGHAT and CDR2 FQDESV (reference sequence). The ends were cut back, 5 bases at V and 0 bases at J, with 11 bases in the middle.

The table lists this clonotype with many counts. The V and J genes are TRBV12-3 or TRBV12-4 and TRBJ2-2; D is uncertain. The CDR3 runs to 13 residues. The V and J ends lost 5 bases and 8 bases respectively, with 12 bases between them. The CDR3: CASSPSLRGELFF. For the CDR3, the DNA is TGTGCCAGCAGTCCCTCTCTTCGTGGGGAGCTGTTTTTT.

This clonotype was counted only a few times. Possible read error: a much larger clone is one base away. The chain has TRBV12-3 or TRBV12-4 and TRBJ2-3; the D call may be TRBD1 or TRBD2 (6 bases each). CDR3 length: 15 amino acids. The V gene lost 11 bases and the J gene lost 0 bases, with 18 bases spanning the gap. DNA of the CDR3: TGTGCCTGCATCTACTCGGGGGCGAGCACAGATACGCAGTATTTT. This sequence encodes CACIYSGASTDTQYF.

This clonotype was seen a handful of times. The V call is TRBV6-2 or TRBV6-3, the J call TRBJ2-2; perhaps TRBD1 as D (5 bases). The CDR3 has 12 residues. CDR1 is MNHEY and CDR2 is SVGEGT in the germline V gene. The V end lost 8 bases, the J end lost 7 bases, and 11 bases lay between the germline ends. The DNA of the CDR3 is TGTGCCAGCGAAGGGGAAAACGGGGAGCTGTTTTTT. Its protein is CASEGENGELFF.

J is TRBJ2-4 and V is TRBV19, with 9 bases that match TRBD1. Germline V gene lookup returns CDR1 LNHDA and CDR2 SQIVND (reference sequence). The CDR3 spans 16 residues. V trimming: 1 base; J trimming: 0 bases; junction bases outside the gene matches: 1. This CDR3 is CASSIGTGVAKNIQYF. For the CDR3, the DNA is TGTGCCAGTAGTATAGGGACAGGGGTAGCCAAAAACATTCAGTACTTC.

This chain uses TRBV7-9 with TRBJ2-7; D is perhaps TRBD1 or TRBD2 (7 bases each). The CDR3 has 17 amino acids. Trimming left V 5 bases short and J 7 bases short, with 27 bases between. The germline CDR1 and CDR2 sequences are SEHNR and FQNEAQ (reference sequence). CDR3 residues: CASSNPPQGGSGYEQYF. The CDR3 nucleotides read TGTGCCAGCAGCAACCCCCCTCAGGGGGGGAGCGGCTATGAGCAGTACTTC.

The gene calls are TRBV9 and TRBJ1-5; TRBD1 might be the D (5 bases). Germline CDR1 is SGDLS and CDR2 is YYNGEE. There are 13 residues in the CDR3. V was cut by 5 bases and J by 6 bases, with 12 bases left in between. CDR3 sequence reads: CASSEQDIQPQHF. In nucleotides, the CDR3 is TGTGCCAGCAGTGAACAGGATATTCAGCCCCAGCATTTT. The entire variable domain, with the rest obtained from reference TRBV9 and TRBJ1-5, is as follows: DSGVTQTPKHLITATGQRVTLRCSPRSGDLSVYWYQQSLDQGLQFLIQYYNGEERAKGNILERFSAQQFPDLHSELNLSSLELGDSALYFCASSEQDIQPQHFGDGTRLSIL.

This clonotype was found a few times. The chain uses TRBV20-1 and TRBJ2-4; D remains ambiguous. V was clipped by 6 bases and J by 0 bases, with 15 bases between them. Germline CDR1 is DFQATT and CDR2 is SNEGSKA (reference sequence). CDR3 length: 15 amino acids. CDR3 nucleotides: TGCAGTGCAACAGACCGGAACTTAGCCAAAAACATTCAGTACTTC. It yields the protein CSATDRNLAKNIQYF.

This clonotype has ten or more counts. This sequence joins TRBV10-3 and TRBJ2-1, with a possible D match to TRBD2 (6 bases). This CDR3 is built from 16 residues. Trimming shortened V by 10 bases and J by 9 bases, and 28 bases separated the two germline ends. The germline V gene encodes CDR1 ENHRY and CDR2 SYGVKD. CDR3 sequence: CATRPGGTQGGGEQFF. The CDR3 region has the DNA TGTGCCACCCGCCCCGGCGGGACCCAAGGTGGAGGTGAGCAGTTCTTC.

This clonotype was observed many times. CDR3 sequence: CAWTYDRGDEQYF. The DNA of the CDR3 is TGTGCCTGGACTTACGACAGGGGAGACGAGCAGTACTTC. This sequence joins TRBV30 and TRBJ2-7; 8 bases are a match to TRBD1. Trimming took 4 bases from V and 5 from J; bases not matched to a gene: 7. The V gene's germline CDR1 is GTSNPN and CDR2 SVGIG (reference sequence). The CDR3 has 13 residues.

The chain recombines TRBV6-2 or TRBV6-3 with TRBJ1-1; weak D call: TRBD1 (5 bases). Per germline, CDR1 MNHEY and CDR2 SVGEGT. This CDR3 comprises 18 residues. V lost 0 bases and J 0 bases, leaving 17 bases between the germline ends. The CDR3 nucleotides are TGTGCCAGCAGTTACTCGGGGGGACCCTTGCGTGTGAACACTGAAGCTTTCTTT. Translating it yields CASSYSGGPLRVNTEAFF.

The chain combines TRBV27 with TRBJ2-7; the match to TRBD1 covers 7 bases. The CDR3 extends over 13 amino acids. With 4 bases clipped from V and 3 bases from J, the junction kept 3 bases outside the gene matches. Germline CDR1 and CDR2: MNHEY and SMNVEV (reference sequence). Here the CDR3 reads CASSWGQFYEQYF. The CDR3, as DNA: TGTGCCAGCAGTTGGGGACAGTTCTACGAGCAGTACTTC.

V and J are TRBV14 and TRBJ2-1; unclear D gene. The V gene lost 2 bases and the J gene lost 7 bases, with 9 bases spanning the gap. Per germline, CDR1 SGHDN and CDR2 FVKESK. The CDR3 contains 13 residues. DNA for the CDR3: TGTGCCAGCAGCCAATCTCGGGCTAATGAGCAGTTCTTC. Residues: CASSQSRANEQFF. The variable domain in full, with the rest retrieved from reference TRBV14 and TRBJ2-1, is EAGVTQFPSHSVIEKGQTVTLRCDPISGHDNLYWYRRVMGKEIKFLLHFVKESKQDESGMPNNRFLAERTGGTYSTLKVQPAELEDSGVYFCASSQSRANEQFFGPGTRLTVL.

In its sample, this clonotype was seen a few times. In DNA form, the CDR3 reads TGTGCCAGCAGCTTGACCTCGTATGCAAAACTGTTTTTT. Translating gives CASSLTSYAKLFF. The rearrangement uses TRBV7-2 and TRBJ1-4; D is unresolved. This CDR3 spans 13 amino acids. Trimming took 3 bases from V and 10 from J, leaving 12 bases between them. In germline, CDR1 is SGHTA, CDR2 FQGNSA.

In this sample, this clonotype turned up a few times. This chain links TRBV6-2 or TRBV6-3 with TRBJ2-7, with D unresolved. Per the germline V gene, CDR1 is MNHEY and CDR2 is SVGEGT. The V end was cut by 6 bases, the J end by 3 bases, with 15 bases between. The CDR3 has 14 amino acids. The CDR3 DNA reads as TGTGCCAGCAGAGGGATCTCCACGGGCTACGAGCAGTACTTC. Translation gives CASRGISTGYEQYF.

Concerning this clonotype itself: A much larger clone lies a single base off, so this may be a read error. The chain is built from TRBV28 and TRBJ1-3; D unclear. The CDR3 is made up of 14 amino acids. Germline assignment: CDR1 MDHEN and CDR2 SYDVKM. The chain's CDR3 is CASSFRYSGNTTYF. CDR3 bases: TGTGCCAGCAGTTTTCGTTACTCTGGAAACACCACATATTTT.

This clonotype appeared a few times. The J gene is TRBJ2-7, the V gene TRBV6-5; 8 bases agree with TRBD1. Unmatched junction bases numbered 5, after V lost 1 base and J lost 0 bases. There are 16 residues in the CDR3. Germline loops: CDR1 MNHEY, CDR2 SVGAGI. The CDR3 DNA follows: TGTGCCAGCAGTTACTTAGGACAGGGACACTCCTACGAGCAGTACTTC. As protein: CASSYLGQGHSYEQYF.

At least ten counts were recorded for this clonotype. This chain connects TRBV28 to TRBJ2-7; unclear D gene. CDR3 length: 13 residues. Trimming shortened V by 6 bases and J by 0 bases, and 9 bases separated the two germline ends. Germline V gives CDR1 MDHEN, CDR2 SYDVKM. The CDR3 reads CASRWASSYEQYF. CDR3 bases: TGTGCCAGCAGGTGGGCCTCCTCCTACGAGCAGTACTTC. The full variable domain, completed using reference TRBV28 and TRBJ2-7, is DVKVTQSSRYLVKRTGEKVFLECVQDMDHENMFWYRQDPGLGLRLIYFSYDVKMKEKGDIPEGYSVSREKKERFSLILESASTNQTSMYLCASRWASSYEQYFGPGTRLTVT.

This clonotype has at least ten counts. The gene calls are TRBV12-3 or TRBV12-4 and TRBJ2-1; 7 positions agree with TRBD2. The CDR3 loop spans 14 amino acids. The trim removed 6 bases at V and 7 bases at J, leaving 9 bases unmatched. CDR3 amino acids: CASRKIAGMNEQFF. The CDR3 coding sequence is TGTGCCAGCAGGAAGATAGCGGGTATGAATGAGCAGTTCTTC.

This clonotype was observed a single time. Being one base from a much bigger clone, this may be a read error. The missing conserved phenylalanine or tryptophan at the end of this CDR3 makes a read error likely. The chain couples TRBV11-3 to TRBJ2-7; TRBD2 matches 8 bases. The CDR3 extends over 15 amino acids. The ends lost 1 base at V and 4 bases at J; junction bases unmatched: 6. Germline V CDR1 and CDR2: SGHNT, YENEEA. The CDR3 spells CASSLASGRGYEQYS. CDR3 nucleotides: TGTGCCAGCAGCTTAGCGAGCGGGAGAGGATACGAGCAGTACTCC.

This clonotype was detected ten times or more. The rearrangement uses TRBV11-2 and TRBJ2-2; perhaps TRBD1 as D (6 bases). CDR1 is SGHAT, CDR2 FQNNGV, per germline. Trimming removed 5 bases from V and 4 bases from J, with 11 bases in between. The CDR3 is 14 amino acids. Here the CDR3 reads CASSDTGSTGELFF. The CDR3 DNA sequence: TGTGCCAGCAGCGACACAGGGAGCACCGGGGAGCTGTTTTTT.

Details on this clonotype: Since a much larger clone is just one base distant, this may be a read error. CDR3 in amino acids: CASSLSSIGYNEAFF. CDR3 DNA sequence: TGTGCCAGCAGTTTGTCGAGTATCGGGTACAATGAAGCTTTCTTT. V and J are TRBV28 and TRBJ1-1; D is uncertain. CDR1 and CDR2 (germline): MDHEN, SYDVKM. The CDR3 is made up of 15 amino acids. Trimming shortened V by 3 bases and J by 7 bases, and 18 bases separated the two germline ends. The variable domain in full, with the rest retrieved from reference TRBV28 and TRBJ1-1, is DVKVTQSSRYLVKRTGEKVFLECVQDMDHENMFWYRQDPGLGLRLIYFSYDVKMKEKGDIPEGYSVSREKKERFSLILESASTNQTSMYLCASSLSSIGYNEAFFGQGTRLTVV.

This clonotype was observed at least ten times. This chain joins TRBV27 and TRBJ2-7; TRBD2 is a possible D gene (7 bases). CDR3 length: 16 amino acids. V lost 6 bases and J 2 bases, leaving 20 bases between the germline ends. Germline CDR1 is MNHEY and CDR2 is SMNVEV (reference sequence). CDR3 residues: CASSPLGEGGPYEQYF. CDR3 coding DNA: TGTGCCAGCAGCCCGCTGGGGGAGGGGGGTCCCTACGAGCAGTACTTC.

The table lists this clonotype with many counts. The chain recombines TRBV27 with TRBJ1-2; no clear D. Trimming took 3 bases from V and 5 from J, leaving 10 bases between them. Germline V gives CDR1 MNHEY, CDR2 SMNVEV (reference sequence). The CDR3 extends over 13 amino acids. The CDR3 protein is CASSFISGYGYTF. The DNA for the CDR3 is TGTGCCAGCAGTTTCATTAGTGGATATGGCTACACCTTC.

Ten or more counts support this clonotype. The chain is built from TRBV12-3 or TRBV12-4 and TRBJ2-3, with TRBD1 as a possible D gene (5 bases). The CDR3 consists of 14 residues. With 4 bases removed from V and 4 bases from J, the gap between germline ends came to 12 bases. For the CDR3, the DNA is TGTGCCAGCAGTTCCCAGGGATCCCCAGATACGCAGTATTTT. This encodes CASSSQGSPDTQYF.

This clonotype has at least ten counts. The V and J genes are TRBV20-1 and TRBJ1-5, with a weak D call TRBD1 (6 bases). The germline V gene encodes CDR1 DFQATT and CDR2 SNEGSKA (reference sequence). V gave up 3 bases and J gave up 0 bases, with 18 bases separating them. The CDR3 runs to 17 residues. CDR3 region: CSASEQGFVYSNQPQHF. CDR3 sequence (DNA): TGCAGTGCTAGCGAACAGGGCTTCGTATATAGCAATCAGCCCCAGCATTTT.

This clonotype was observed many times. The J gene is TRBJ2-3, the V gene TRBV30, with D unresolved. There are 13 residues in the CDR3. V lost 2 bases, J lost 4 bases, and 10 bases lay in between. Germline V gene sequence: CDR1 GTSNPN, CDR2 SVGIG (reference sequence). The CDR3 spells CAWSFRAADTQYF. In nucleotides, the CDR3 is TGTGCCTGGAGTTTTCGGGCGGCAGATACGCAGTATTTT.

This clonotype was seen only once. The chain is built from TRBV4-3 and TRBJ2-7; TRBD2 matches 7 bases. This CDR3 has 15 residues. CDR1 and CDR2 (germline): LGHNA, YSLEER. With 0 bases clipped from V and 0 bases from J, the junction kept 2 bases outside the gene matches. The CDR3 DNA sequence: TGCGCCAGCAGCCAAGAGGGGGGGTACTCCTACGAGCAGTACTTC. Translated, it gives CASSQEGGYSYEQYF.